The clone carrying this TCR beta chain was detected ten times or more. Its antigen is as yet unknown. This sample stems from a study of neurological immune-mediated disorders. Regarding the study as a whole: Because no CDR3 amino acid sequences were shared across subjects by expanded clones, private repertoires were suggested in all groups.

The CDR3 contains 15 residues. Germline V gene sequence: CDR1 SGDLS, CDR2 YYNGEE. The trim removed 3 bases at V and 4 bases at J, leaving 7 bases unmatched. MiXCR, applied by TCRdb to the 5' RACE reads, yields one record per CDR3 protein. The sample consists of 65,000 to 85,000 distinct CDR3 sequences, about 3% of them appearing once. The sequence was obtained from a woman aged 50 to 65 with multiple sclerosis. The V gene is TRBV9, the J gene TRBJ2-3, with 8 bases identical to TRBD2. The specimen was PBMCs. The CDR3 loop reads CASSAPGGRADTQYF. The CDR3, as DNA: TGTGCCAGCAGCGCTCCGGGGGGGCGTGCAGATACGCAGTATTTT. The whole variable domain, filled in from reference TRBV9 and TRBJ2-3, reads DSGVTQTPKHLITATGQRVTLRCSPRSGDLSVYWYQQSLDQGLQFLIQYYNGEERAKGNILERFSAQQFPDLHSELNLSSLELGDSALYFCASSAPGGRADTQYFGPGTRLTVL.